This T cell receptor (beta chain) was identified in a study of blood T cell repertoires in COVID-19. Study information: Collection of acute and convalescent COVID-19 samples took place in the United States, Italy and Spain. PBMCs, B-cell-depleted T cells, or T cells were the source of the cDNA or gDNA that made up the material.

Authors' methods: Researchers report that nucleated cell counts were estimated from reference gene primer amplification. Sequencing used immunoSEQ multiplex PCR; TCRdb keeps in-frame clones, though not all of them. V and J calls and clone size are those listed in that table; D and trimming were worked out from the DNA. This sample yields about 120,000 clones, of which more than 70% are seen a single time; roughly 3.9% belongs to the top ten. The J segment lost 5 bases and the V segment lost 2 bases, leaving 4 bases of the junction unmatched. The CDR3 has 15 amino acids. Germline V gives CDR1 SGHDT, CDR2 YYEEEE.

Sequenced material: peripheral blood. The chain has TRBV5-6 and TRBJ2-2; 9 nucleotides line up with TRBD1. This receptor was identified in a man between 60 and 70 years old with acute or convalescent COVID-19. The CDR3 nucleotides read TGTGCCAGCAGCTTAACAGGGGGCGGAACCGGGGAGCTGTTTTTT. Its translation is CASSLTGGGTGELFF.